The text below deals with one TCR beta chain. What it binds is not known. This entry belongs to a study of CD8+CD57+ T cells in acquired aplastic anemia. Background on the study: Each DNA sample taken from sorted CD4+ and CD8+ cells came to about 3 ug on average. Study-wide points: Over 25 CD8+ CDR3 sequences occurred in both the patients and the controls.

TCR beta VDJ and CDR3 profiles were obtained from a genomic DNA template. TCRdb analysed the reads with MiXCR anew, one entry per CDR3 protein. In the table there are roughly 93,000 distinct CDR3 sequences, 55% to 75% of which are singletons. Patients selected for sequencing had displayed CD8+CD57+ cell expansion by flow cytometry. Blood sampling was performed on the patients, and none of them had received therapy by then. V trimming: 6 bases; J trimming: 6 bases; junction bases outside the gene matches: 5. The CDR3 runs to 11 residues. CDR1 is SQVTM and CDR2 is ANQGSEA in the germline V gene. The sequenced sample consisted of sorted CD4+, CD8+, or CD8+CD57+ T cells (not recorded which) from PBMCs. This chain joins TRBV29-1 and TRBJ2-7, with 7 bases that match TRBD1. This clonotype was obtained from a human donor with aplastic anemia. CDR3: CSVVDRTEQYF. The CDR3 DNA reads as TGCAGCGTGGTGGACAGGACCGAGCAGTACTTC.